Sequencing of this TCR beta chain was carried out in a study of cytomegalovirus exposure and HLA in healthy donors. The PCR made use of 60 Vbeta and 13 Jbeta primers. The protocol was immunoSEQ multiplex PCR, while the TCRdb copy is restricted to in-frame clones and leaves out a portion. This table has about 130,000 clones, 80% appearing once. Trimming took off 5 bases at V and 3 bases at J, with 6 bases between the two ends. Per the germline V gene, CDR1 is SGHRS and CDR2 is YFSETQ. CDR3 length: 13 amino acids. The sequenced sample was PBMCs. This sequence was found in a man aged 30 to 39 in good health and CMV-seronegative. This chain uses TRBV5-1 with TRBJ2-6, with D possibly matching TRBD2 (5 bases). CDR3 in DNA: TGCGCCAGCAGGAGCGGTGGGGCCAACGTCCTGACTTTC. Residues: CASRSGGANVLTF. The variable domain in full, completed from reference TRBV5-1 and TRBJ2-6, reads KAGVTQTPRYLIKTRGQQVTLSCSPISGHRSVSWYQQTPGQGLQFLFEYFSETQRNKGNFPGRFSGRQFSNSRSEMNVSTLELGDSALYLCASRSGGANVLTFGAGSRLTVL.